Given below is one T cell receptor (beta chain) in context. Its target is unknown. This sample is part of a study of post-analysis software for immune sequencing data. The study, taken as a whole, reports: Controls showed significantly higher normalized Chao1 diversity than did multiple sclerosis patients.

CDR3 size: 14 residues. Germline V gene data show CDR1 as MNHNY and CDR2 as SVGAGI (reference sequence). Prepared libraries of TCR beta cDNA carried unique molecular identifiers. TCRdb re-analysed the PCR reads in MiXCR, keeping a single row per CDR3 protein. This sample has 150,000 to 200,000 distinct CDR3 sequences, with under 40% found just once. The chain couples TRBV6-6 to TRBJ2-7, with unresolved D. The J call could be wrong; TRBJ2-5 is a better fit for the DNA end. Specimen: blood, collected after autologous hematopoietic stem cell transplantation. The sequence derives from a girl between 10 and 17 years old with multiple sclerosis. The CDR3 sequence is CASSDGPYVKTQYF. CDR3 bases: TGTGCCAGCAGCGACGGGCCTTACGTAAAGACCCAGTACTTC.